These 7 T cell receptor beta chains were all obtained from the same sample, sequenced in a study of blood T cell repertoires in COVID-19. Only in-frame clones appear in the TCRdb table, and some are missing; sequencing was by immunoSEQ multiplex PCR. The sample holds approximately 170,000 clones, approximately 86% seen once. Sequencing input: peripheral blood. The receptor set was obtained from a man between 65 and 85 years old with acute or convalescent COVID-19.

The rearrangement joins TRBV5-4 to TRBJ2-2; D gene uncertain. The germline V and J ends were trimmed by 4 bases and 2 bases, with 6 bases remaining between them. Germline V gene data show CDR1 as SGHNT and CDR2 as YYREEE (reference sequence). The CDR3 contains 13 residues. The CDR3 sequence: CASSPYNTGELFF. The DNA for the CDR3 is TGTGCCAGCAGCCCCTATAACACCGGGGAGCTGTTTTTT.

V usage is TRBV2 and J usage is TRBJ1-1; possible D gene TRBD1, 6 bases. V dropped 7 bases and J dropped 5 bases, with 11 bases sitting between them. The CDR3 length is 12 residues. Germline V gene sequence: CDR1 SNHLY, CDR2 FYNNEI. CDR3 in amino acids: CASTLTGTEAFF. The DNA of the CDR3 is TGTGCCAGCACCCTAACAGGGACTGAAGCTTTCTTT.

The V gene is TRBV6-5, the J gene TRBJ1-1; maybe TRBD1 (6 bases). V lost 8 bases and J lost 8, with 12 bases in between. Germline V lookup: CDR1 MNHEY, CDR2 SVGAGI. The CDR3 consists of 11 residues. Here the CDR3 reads CASSTGTEAFF. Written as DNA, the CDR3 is TGTGCCAGCTCCACCGGGACAGAAGCTTTCTTT.

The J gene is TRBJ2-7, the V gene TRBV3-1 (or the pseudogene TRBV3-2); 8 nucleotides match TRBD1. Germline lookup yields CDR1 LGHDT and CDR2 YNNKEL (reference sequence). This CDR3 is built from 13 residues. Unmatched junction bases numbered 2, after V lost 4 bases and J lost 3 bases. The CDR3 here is CASSRGQDYEQYF. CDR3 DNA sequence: TGTGCCAGCAGCCGGGGACAGGACTACGAGCAGTACTTC.

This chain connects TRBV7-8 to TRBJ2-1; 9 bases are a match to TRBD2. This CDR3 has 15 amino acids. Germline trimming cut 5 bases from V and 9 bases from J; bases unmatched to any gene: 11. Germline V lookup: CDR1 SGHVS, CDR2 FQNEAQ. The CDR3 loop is CASSPRIAGVSEQFF. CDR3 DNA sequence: TGTGCCAGCAGCCCTCGGATAGCGGGAGTATCTGAGCAGTTCTTC.

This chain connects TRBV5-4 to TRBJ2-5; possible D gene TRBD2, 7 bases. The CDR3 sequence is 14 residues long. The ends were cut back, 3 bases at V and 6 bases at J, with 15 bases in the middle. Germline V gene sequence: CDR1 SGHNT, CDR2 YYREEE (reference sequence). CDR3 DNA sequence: TGTGCCAGCAGCTGGTGGGGGGGCCTGAAGACCCAGTACTTC. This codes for CASSWWGGLKTQYF.

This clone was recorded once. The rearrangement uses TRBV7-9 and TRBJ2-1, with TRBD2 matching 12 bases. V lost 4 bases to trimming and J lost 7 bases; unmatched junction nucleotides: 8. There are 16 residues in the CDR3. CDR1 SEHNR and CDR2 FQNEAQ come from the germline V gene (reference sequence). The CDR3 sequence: CASSYATSGSINEQFF. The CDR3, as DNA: TGTGCCAGCAGCTACGCGACTAGCGGGAGTATAAATGAGCAGTTCTTC.